The source of this T cell receptor beta chain is a study of identical twins (dated by TCRdb to 2016 to 2018). At the level of the whole study: The study deep-sequenced TCR alpha and beta repertoires from monozygotic twins, unrelated adults of various ages and cord blood to test whether fetal clonotypes persist. To rule out contamination, replicate twin experiments were performed at different times with different library preparation protocols.

Paper-wide results and their limitations: Compared with coincidental sharing between unrelated individuals, out-of-frame TCR alpha sequences shared between twins showed an excess of sequences with low generation probability. In beta out-of-frame sequences, excess twin sharing was weaker, because having fewer shared sequences lowered the signal-to-noise ratio. Recombination models systematically underestimated out-of-frame TCR alpha sharing in monozygotic twins but agreed with sharing between unrelated individuals. Because the same donors could not be followed over many years, the conclusions relied on cross-sectional statistical analysis. Zero-insertion analyses could be partly confounded by invariant T cells such as MAIT and iNKT, though diverse VJ usage argued against such confounding for most clonotypes. Fewer insertions were carried by abundant cord blood beta clonotypes; a weaker similar trend was observed in young adult naive repertoires, while no such trend was observed in memory repertoires.

This clonotype was counted a few times. It has no known antigen specificity. It has no much larger one-base neighbor in the sample; base qualities were not kept. Only healthy Caucasian donors were included. Three pairs of female monozygotic twins, all aged about 18 to 30 years, made up the twin cohort. Peripheral blood mononuclear cells were used as the source from which RNA for TCR libraries was isolated. The library was made by 5' RACE. The instrument was an Illumina HiSeq 2000. A universal primer binding site was added through template switching, and the final cDNA carried a unique molecular identifier so that TCR cDNA molecules could be counted accurately. First-strand cDNA for TCR alpha and beta chains was synthesized from specific primers in the conserved constant-segment region. To control for contamination, every cDNA library was double barcoded, receiving both a SMART-Mk sample barcode and Illumina barcodes. TruSeq adapter sequences along with Illumina sample barcodes were introduced in two successive PCR steps. Sequencing of the TCR alpha and beta cDNA libraries was done on the Illumina HiSeq platform using custom primers. For the original study's pipeline: MiGEC processed the raw reads to extract unique molecular identifiers, while MiXCR was used to determine the CDR3 positions. Recombination models were inferred per individual with the repgenHMM and IGoR tools using an EM algorithm. The tcR package in R was used for shared clonotype analysis, with sharing normalized by the product of cloneset sizes. To study raw recombination without the effects of thymic and clonal selection, out-of-frame nonproductive sequences were analyzed. TCRdb ran its own pipeline on the public reads, namely fastp trimming at Q25 and MiXCR clone calling, and kept in-frame beta chains. Each record represents a unique CDR3 protein, reported with the most common genes and DNA among its rows. TCRdb's processing, not the study's, gives the V and J calls here. This sample holds about 720,000 distinct CDR3 sequences; about 20% were observed only once. The ten largest clones take up 13% of the sample.

CDR1 and CDR2 are read off the germline V gene (reference sequence) as DFQATT and SNEGSKA. At the junction V is shortened by 3 bases and J by 6 bases; bases outside the gene matches: 8. Measured from the cysteine to the phenylalanine, the CDR3 is 15 residues long. The entry retains the CDR3 DNA only, 45 bases that are in frame from base 1. The sample also formed part of further work on T cells expressing NK-cell markers. The second study's authors report: In sorted CD3+CD56+NKG2C+, CD3+CD56+NKG2C- and CD3+CD56-NKG2C+ T-cell subsets from several donors, TCR beta-chain repertoires were profiled. Among the eight sequenced donors, seven were HCMV-seropositive and one was HCMV-seronegative. To restrict sorting to alphabetaTCR-expressing T cells, an anti-gammadeltaTCR antibody was added in several experiments. In a handful of donors, the dominant CD3+CD56+NKG2C+ clonotypes ranked among the top 10 CD8+ clonotypes, making up about 1.0-7.0% of CD8+ T cells. Those dominant clonotypes were again the most abundant among CD3+CD56-NKG2C+ cells in a handful of donors, at about 25-65%. Whether the expanded NKG2C-expressing T cell clones were specific for HCMV antigens was left unclear. Randomly selected healthy volunteers, three men and five women, were used as the eight sequenced donors. HCMV-specific IgG was detected in serum with a commercial ELISA kit to determine HCMV serostatus. For 5 or 6 donors, unsorted PBMC were also used to sequence bulk peripheral blood T-cell repertoires. MIGEC was used to demultiplex reads and group reads by UMI, and MiTCR was used to assemble and quantify clonotypes. Only TCR cDNA sequences supported by at least two reads were kept to exclude erroneous sequences. Downstream repertoire analysis used the tcR package, and clonotypes were matched across fractions by CDR3 nucleotide sequence plus V segment. VDJmatch was used to annotate antigen specificity against VDJdb, with one amino acid substitution allowed in CDR3.

The source of this sequence is a woman younger than 30 in good health. The chain is encoded by TRBV20-1 joined to TRBJ2-2, and TRBD1 aligns with 9 junction nucleotides. The specimen was PBMCs. The bases read TGCAGTGCTAGGCGTCCCGGGACAGGGTCCGGGGAGCTGTTTTTT. Its translation reads: CSARRPGTGSGELFF.